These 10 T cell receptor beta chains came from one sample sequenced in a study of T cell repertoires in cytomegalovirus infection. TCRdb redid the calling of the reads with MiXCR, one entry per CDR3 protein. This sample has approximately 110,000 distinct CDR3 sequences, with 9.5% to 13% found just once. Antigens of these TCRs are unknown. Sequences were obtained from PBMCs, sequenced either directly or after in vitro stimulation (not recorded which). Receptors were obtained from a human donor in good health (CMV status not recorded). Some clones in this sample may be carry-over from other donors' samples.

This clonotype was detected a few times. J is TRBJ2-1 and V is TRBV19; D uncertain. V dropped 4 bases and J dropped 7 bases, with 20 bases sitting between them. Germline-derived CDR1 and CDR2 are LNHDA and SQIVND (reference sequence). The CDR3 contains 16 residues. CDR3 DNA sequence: TGTGCCAGTAGTACCGACCCCCTTCCGTCCATGAATGAGCAGTTCTTC. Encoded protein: CASSTDPLPSMNEQFF.

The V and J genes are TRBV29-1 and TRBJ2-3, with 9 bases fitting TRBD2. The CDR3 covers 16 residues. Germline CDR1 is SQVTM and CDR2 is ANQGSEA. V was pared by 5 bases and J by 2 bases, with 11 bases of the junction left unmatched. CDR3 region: CSVYPGLAGSTDTQYF. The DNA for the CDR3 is TGCAGCGTTTATCCCGGCCTAGCGGGATCCACAGATACGCAGTATTTT.

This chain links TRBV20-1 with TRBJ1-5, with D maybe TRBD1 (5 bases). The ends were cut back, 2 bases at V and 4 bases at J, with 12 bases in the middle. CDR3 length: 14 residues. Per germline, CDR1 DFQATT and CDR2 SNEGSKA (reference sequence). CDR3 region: CSARKGTWNQPQHF. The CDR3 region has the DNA TGCAGTGCTAGAAAGGGGACGTGGAATCAGCCCCAGCATTTT.

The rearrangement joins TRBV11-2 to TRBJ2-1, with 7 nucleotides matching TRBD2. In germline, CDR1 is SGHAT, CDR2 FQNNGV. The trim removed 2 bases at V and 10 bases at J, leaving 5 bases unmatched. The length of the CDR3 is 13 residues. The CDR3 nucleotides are TGTGCCAGCAGCTTAAGCGGGACGCCGGAGCAGTTCTTC. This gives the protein CASSLSGTPEQFF.

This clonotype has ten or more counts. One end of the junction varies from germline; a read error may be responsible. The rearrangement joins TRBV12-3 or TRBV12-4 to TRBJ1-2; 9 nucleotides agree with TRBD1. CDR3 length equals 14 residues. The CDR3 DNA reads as TGTGCCAGCAGTCCGCATAACAGGGGGCCGTTTAGGAGCTTC. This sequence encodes CASSPHNRGPFRSF.

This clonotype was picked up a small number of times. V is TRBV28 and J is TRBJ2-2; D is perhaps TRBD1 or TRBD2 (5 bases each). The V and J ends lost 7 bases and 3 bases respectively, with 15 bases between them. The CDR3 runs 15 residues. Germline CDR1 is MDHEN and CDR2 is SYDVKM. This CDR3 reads CASNVGTSHTGELFF. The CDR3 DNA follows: TGTGCCAGCAACGTAGGGACCAGCCACACCGGGGAGCTGTTTTTT.

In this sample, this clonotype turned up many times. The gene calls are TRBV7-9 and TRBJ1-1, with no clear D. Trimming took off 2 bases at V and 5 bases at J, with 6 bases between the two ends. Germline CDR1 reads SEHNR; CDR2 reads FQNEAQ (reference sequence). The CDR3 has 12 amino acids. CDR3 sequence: CASSLIQTEAFF. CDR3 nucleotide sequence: TGTGCCAGCAGCTTAATCCAGACTGAAGCTTTCTTT.

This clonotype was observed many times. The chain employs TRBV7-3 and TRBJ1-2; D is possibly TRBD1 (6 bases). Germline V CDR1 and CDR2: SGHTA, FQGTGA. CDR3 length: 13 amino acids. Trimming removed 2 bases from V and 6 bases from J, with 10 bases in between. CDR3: CASSLSGGDGYTF. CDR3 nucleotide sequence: TGTGCCAGCAGCTTATCGGGGGGCGATGGCTACACCTTC.

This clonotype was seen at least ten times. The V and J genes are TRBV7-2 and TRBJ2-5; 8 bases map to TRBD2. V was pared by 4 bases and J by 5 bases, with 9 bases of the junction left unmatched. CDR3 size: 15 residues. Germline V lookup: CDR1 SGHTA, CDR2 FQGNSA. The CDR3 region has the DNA TGTGCCAGCAGCTCGCTAAGCGGGAGAACCGAGACCCAGTACTTC. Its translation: CASSSLSGRTETQYF.

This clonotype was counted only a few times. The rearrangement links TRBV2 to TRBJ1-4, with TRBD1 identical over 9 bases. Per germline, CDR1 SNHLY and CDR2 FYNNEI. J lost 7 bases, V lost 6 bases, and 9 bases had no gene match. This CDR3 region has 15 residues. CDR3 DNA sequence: TGTGCCAGCAGCAATCCCGGGACAGGGCTTGAAAAACTGTTTTTT. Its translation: CASSNPGTGLEKLFF.